Listed below are T cell receptor beta chains from one sample, sequenced in a study of blood T cell repertoires in COVID-19. Data came from immunoSEQ multiplex PCR; TCRdb stores just in-frame clones and leaves some out. The sample includes 300,000 to 350,000 clones, about 89% seen only once; the top ten take about 6.3%. The specimen was peripheral blood. Receptors originate from a woman aged 45-65 years with COVID-19, enrolled during active disease. CDR3s include the opening cysteine and the closing phenylalanine or tryptophan. A D gene is named only where the DNA matches it firmly. A clone size is listed for some rows: how often the clone was seen (once, few, many), or a class if it is expanded.

V gene	D gene	J gene	clone size	CDR3 protein	CDR3 DNA
TRBV21-1	-	TRBJ2-1	-	CASSKGGSGIWYVNEQFF	TGTGCCAGCAGCAAAGGAGGTAGCGGGATATGGTACGTCAATGAGCAGTTCTTC
TRBV6-5	-	TRBJ2-3	-	CAIISGSSTDTQYF	TGTGCCATCATTAGCGGATCTAGCACAGATACGCAGTATTTT
TRBV11-3	-	TRBJ1-4	once	CASSLGAGFGEKLFF	TGTGCCAGCAGCCTAGGGGCGGGCTTTGGGGAAAAACTGTTTTTT
TRBV7-8	-	TRBJ1-6	-	CASSLVKTGSPLHF	TGTGCCAGCAGCTTAGTGAAAACGGGTTCACCCCTCCACTTT
TRBV14	TRBD1	TRBJ2-7	-	CASSHMRGRAYEQYF	TGTGCCAGCAGCCACATGAGGGGGCGCGCCTACGAGCAGTACTTC
TRBV4-2	TRBD2	TRBJ2-2	-	CASSQEGASGTTSTGELFF	TGTGCCAGCAGCCAAGAAGGTGCTAGCGGGACTACCAGCACCGGGGAGCTGTTTTTT
TRBV7-8	TRBD1	TRBJ2-3	-	CASSTRQGGADTQYF	TGTGCCAGCAGCACGCGACAGGGTGGTGCAGATACGCAGTATTTT
TRBV7-2	-	TRBJ1-2	-	CASSFGAYSNYGYTF	TGTGCCAGCAGCTTTGGGGCGTATTCAAACTATGGCTACACCTTC
TRBV29-1	TRBD1	TRBJ1-4	-	CSVETGNTNEKLFF	TGCAGCGTTGAGACAGGGAATACTAATGAAAAACTGTTTTTT
TRBV18	-	TRBJ1-1	-	CASSRAGGDTEAFF	TGTGCCAGCTCACGCGCCGGGGGGGACACTGAAGCTTTCTTT
TRBV30	-	TRBJ1-1	-	CAWSSGQFGEAFF	TGTGCCTGGAGTTCCGGACAGTTCGGTGAAGCTTTCTTT
TRBV30	-	TRBJ2-7	-	CAWSGTPQGEQYF	TGTGCCTGGTCGGGGACTCCGCAGGGCGAGCAGTACTTC
TRBV7-2	TRBD2	TRBJ2-1	-	CASSLVGTSYNEQFF	TGTGCCAGCAGCTTAGTAGGGACTAGCTACAATGAGCAGTTCTTC
TRBV5-8	-	TRBJ2-1	-	CASSPGEGTTNNEQFF	TGTGCCAGCAGCCCAGGAGAGGGGACAACTAACAATGAGCAGTTCTTC
TRBV6-5	-	TRBJ2-7	-	CASSPTRSSYEQYF	TGTGCCAGCAGTCCGACGAGGTCCTCCTACGAGCAGTACTTC
TRBV5-1	TRBD2	TRBJ2-1	-	CASSFGLAGSYNEQFF	TGCGCCAGCAGCTTCGGACTAGCGGGGTCCTACAATGAGCAGTTCTTC
TRBV14	TRBD2	TRBJ2-2	-	CASSQDLLAGVGELFF	TGTGCCAGCAGCCAAGATCTACTAGCGGGAGTCGGGGAGCTGTTTTTT
TRBV6-2/TRBV6-3	TRBD2	TRBJ2-7	-	CASSYSQRGPYEQYF	TGTGCCAGCAGTTACAGCCAGCGGGGACCCTACGAGCAGTACTTC
TRBV28	-	TRBJ2-7	-	CASSFGVLYEQYF	TGTGCCAGCAGTTTCGGGGTACTCTACGAGCAGTACTTC
TRBV5-1	TRBD2	TRBJ2-7	once	CASRYLTSGRYEQYF	TGCGCCAGCAGGTATTTGACTAGCGGGAGGTACGAGCAGTACTTC
TRBV27	TRBD1	TRBJ2-1	-	CASNWGQGASNEQFF	TGTGCCAGCAACTGGGGACAGGGGGCTAGCAATGAGCAGTTCTTC
TRBV5-1	-	TRBJ2-2	-	CASSLVGSGNTGELFF	TGCGCCAGCAGCTTGGTGGGTAGCGGGAACACCGGGGAGCTGTTTTTT
TRBV7-2	-	TRBJ2-5	-	CASSLEAGLKTQYF	TGTGCCAGCAGCTTAGAGGCAGGGCTAAAGACCCAGTACTTC
TRBV6-2/TRBV6-3	-	TRBJ1-1	-	CASSSPFSPRNTEAFF	TGTGCCAGCAGTTCCCCCTTTAGTCCTCGGAACACTGAAGCTTTCTTT
TRBV7-8	-	TRBJ2-1	-	CASSLSWSGGSGPEDEQFF	TGTGCCAGCAGCTTATCGTGGTCAGGGGGGTCAGGGCCCGAGGATGAGCAGTTCTTC
TRBV10-3	-	TRBJ2-1	-	CAIRAEGLGSYNEQFF	TGTGCCATCAGGGCTGAGGGACTTGGCTCCTACAATGAGCAGTTCTTC